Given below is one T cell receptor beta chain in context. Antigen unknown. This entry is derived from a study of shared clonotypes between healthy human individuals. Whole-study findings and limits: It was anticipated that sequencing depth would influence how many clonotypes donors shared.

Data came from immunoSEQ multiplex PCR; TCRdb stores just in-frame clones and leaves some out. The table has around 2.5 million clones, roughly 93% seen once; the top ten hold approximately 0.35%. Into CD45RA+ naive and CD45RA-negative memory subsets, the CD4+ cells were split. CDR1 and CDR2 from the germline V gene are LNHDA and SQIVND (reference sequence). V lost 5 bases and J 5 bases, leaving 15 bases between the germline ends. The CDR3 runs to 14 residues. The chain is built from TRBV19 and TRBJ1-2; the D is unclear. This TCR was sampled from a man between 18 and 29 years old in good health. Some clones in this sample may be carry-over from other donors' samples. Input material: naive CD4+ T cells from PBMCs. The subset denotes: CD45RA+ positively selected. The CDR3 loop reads CASSYSGIPYGYTF. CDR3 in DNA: TGTGCCAGTAGTTATTCCGGCATCCCATATGGCTACACCTTC.